These 4 T cell receptor beta chains share one sample of origin, sequenced in a study of cytomegalovirus exposure and HLA in healthy donors. 60 Vbeta and 13 Jbeta primers were used in PCR. Only in-frame clones appear in the TCRdb table, and some are missing; sequencing was by immunoSEQ multiplex PCR. The profile covers about 210,000 clones, with 70% to 85% appearing a single time and 3.4% taken by the ten largest. Sample: PBMCs. Every receptor here comes from a man aged 35 to 55 in good health and CMV-seropositive.

A single count supports this clone. CDR3 sequence: CASSELAGGRLTDTQYF. The CDR3 nucleotides are TGCGCCAGCAGCGAACTAGCGGGGGGGCGTTTAACCGATACGCAGTATTTT. This rearrangement joins TRBV5-1 to TRBJ2-3; TRBD2 matches at 13 bases. The length of the CDR3 is 17 residues. From germline, CDR1 is SGHRS and CDR2 YFSETQ. V was pared by 4 bases and J by 6 bases, with 11 bases of the junction left unmatched.

This clone was seen once. The V gene is TRBV9, the J gene TRBJ2-3, with 11 bases lining up with TRBD2. The CDR3 contains 17 residues. Germline V gives CDR1 SGDLS, CDR2 YYNGEE. The V gene end was trimmed by 7 bases and the J gene end by 8 bases; junction bases not matched to a gene: 18. CDR3: CASLGLAGGPVFGTQYF. The CDR3 region has the DNA TGTGCCAGCTTAGGGCTAGCGGGAGGCCCGGTTTTCGGTACGCAGTATTTT.

The chain uses TRBV6-5 and TRBJ2-7, with 9 bases that match TRBD1. V shed 5 bases, J shed 4 bases, and the junction held 6 bases outside the gene matches. Germline-derived CDR1 and CDR2 are MNHEY and SVGAGI. The CDR3 covers 14 residues. This CDR3 is CASSEQGAGYEQYF. CDR3 in DNA: TGTGCCAGCAGTGAACAGGGGGCAGGTTACGAGCAGTACTTC.

The V gene is TRBV19, the J gene TRBJ2-5; 11 nucleotides align to TRBD1. This CDR3 comprises 15 residues. V lost 4 bases to trimming and J lost 4 bases; unmatched junction nucleotides: 5. Germline V gives CDR1 LNHDA, CDR2 SQIVND (reference sequence). As DNA, the CDR3 is TGTGCCAGTAGTAACGGACAGGGGGCTGGAGAGACCCAGTACTTC. Translation gives CASSNGQGAGETQYF.